The sample holds a few counts of the clone carrying this T cell receptor beta chain. The antigen is undetermined. Molecular-barcoded quantitative 5'-RACE produced these TCR beta libraries. TCRdb passed the 5' RACE reads through MiXCR, listing each CDR3 protein once. The sample lists around 340,000 distinct CDR3 sequences, roughly 15% seen once, with roughly 0.99% in the top ten. The data were obtained in a study of CD8 T cells in ankylosing spondylitis. General observations from the study: Significant enrichment of disease-linked clones was reportedly seen in matched ankylosing spondylitis synovial fluid. Disease-linked clones displayed a CD8+ phenotype and appeared relatively rarely in peripheral blood.

Germline V gene sequence: CDR1 KGHSY, CDR2 FQNENV. Trimming stripped 5 bases from V and 3 bases from J, with 10 bases between. The CDR3 totals 13 residues. Sequencing was carried out using blood, either unsorted or a sorted T cell fraction (not recorded which). This sequence originates from a male donor with ankylosing spondylitis or in good health (not recorded which). This chain connects TRBV16 to TRBJ1-1; D is ambiguous. The CDR3 spells CASSVGTHTEAFF. The CDR3 DNA reads as TGTGCCAGCAGCGTCGGCACCCACACTGAAGCTTTCTTT.